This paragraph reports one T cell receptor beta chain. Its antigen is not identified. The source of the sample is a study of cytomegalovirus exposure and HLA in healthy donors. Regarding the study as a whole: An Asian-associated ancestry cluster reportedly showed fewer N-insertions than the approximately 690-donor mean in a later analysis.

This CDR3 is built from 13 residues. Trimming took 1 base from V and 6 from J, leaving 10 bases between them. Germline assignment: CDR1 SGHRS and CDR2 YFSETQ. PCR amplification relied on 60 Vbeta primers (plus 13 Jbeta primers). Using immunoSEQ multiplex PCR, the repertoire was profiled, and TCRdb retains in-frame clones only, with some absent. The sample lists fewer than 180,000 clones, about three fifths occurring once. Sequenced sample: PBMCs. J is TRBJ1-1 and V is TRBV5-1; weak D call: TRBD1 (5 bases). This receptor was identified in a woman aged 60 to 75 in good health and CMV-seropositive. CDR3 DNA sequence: TGCGCCAGCAGCTTGAATGGACAAGCTGAAGCTTTCTTT. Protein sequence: CASSLNGQAEAFF.